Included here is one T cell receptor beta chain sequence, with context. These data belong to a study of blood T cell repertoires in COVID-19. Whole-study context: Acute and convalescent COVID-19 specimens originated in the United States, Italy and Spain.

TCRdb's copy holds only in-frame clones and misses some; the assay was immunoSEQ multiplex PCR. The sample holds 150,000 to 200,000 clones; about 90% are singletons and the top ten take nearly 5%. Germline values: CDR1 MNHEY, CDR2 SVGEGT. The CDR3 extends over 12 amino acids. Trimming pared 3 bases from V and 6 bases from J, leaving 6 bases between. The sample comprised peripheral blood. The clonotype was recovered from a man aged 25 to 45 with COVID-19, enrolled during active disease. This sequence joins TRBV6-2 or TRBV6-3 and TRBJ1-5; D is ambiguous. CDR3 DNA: TGTGCCAGCAGTTATCCTGTTCAGCCCCAGCATTTT. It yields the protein CASSYPVQPQHF.